The source of this TCR beta chain is a study of CD8 T cell repertoires and HIV-1 epitope variants. Study results and caveats: Six of nine antigen-specific clonotypes appeared cross-reactive to autologous or escape variants.

Notes on this clone: Its matching antigen is unknown.

Measured with immunoSEQ multiplex PCR; TCRdb has only the in-frame clones, and not every one. The table lists 5,500 to 7,000 clones, over 60% of them singletons. The V gene's germline CDR1 is MNHNS and CDR2 SASEGT. There are 19 residues in the CDR3. The J segment lost 0 bases and the V segment lost 2 bases, leaving 11 bases of the junction unmatched. The sequence was collected from a male donor with HIV. The sequencing input was cultured CD8+ T cells derived from PBMCs. The gene calls are TRBV6-1 and TRBJ2-5, with TRBD2 identical over 11 bases. The CDR3 spells CASSEKLAGALGYQETQYF. CDR3 DNA sequence: TGTGCCAGCAGTGAAAAACTAGCGGGAGCGTTAGGGTACCAAGAGACCCAGTACTTC.